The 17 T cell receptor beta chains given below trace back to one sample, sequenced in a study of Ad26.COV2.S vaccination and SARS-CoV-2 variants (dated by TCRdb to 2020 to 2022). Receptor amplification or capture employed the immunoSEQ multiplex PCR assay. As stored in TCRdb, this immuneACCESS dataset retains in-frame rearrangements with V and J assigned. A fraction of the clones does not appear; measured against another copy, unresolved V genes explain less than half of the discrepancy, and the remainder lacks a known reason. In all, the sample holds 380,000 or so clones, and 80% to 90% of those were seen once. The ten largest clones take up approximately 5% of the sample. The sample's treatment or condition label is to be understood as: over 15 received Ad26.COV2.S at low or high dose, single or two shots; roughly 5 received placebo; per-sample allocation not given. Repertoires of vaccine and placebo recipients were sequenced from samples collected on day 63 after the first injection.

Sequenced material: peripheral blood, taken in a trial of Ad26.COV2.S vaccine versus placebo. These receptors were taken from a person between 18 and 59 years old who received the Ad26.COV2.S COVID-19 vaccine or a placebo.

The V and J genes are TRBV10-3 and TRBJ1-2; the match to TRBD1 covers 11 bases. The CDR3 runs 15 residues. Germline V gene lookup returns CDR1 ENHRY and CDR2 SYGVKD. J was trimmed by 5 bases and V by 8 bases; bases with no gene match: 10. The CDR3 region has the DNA TGTGCCATCGTCAGACCGGGACAGGGGGTTTATGGCTACACCTTC. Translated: CAIVRPGQGVYGYTF.

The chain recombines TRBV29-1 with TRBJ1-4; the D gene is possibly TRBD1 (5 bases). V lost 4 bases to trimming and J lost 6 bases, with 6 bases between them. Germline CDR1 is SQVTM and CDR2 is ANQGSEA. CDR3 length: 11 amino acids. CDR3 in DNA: TGCAGCGTTGGGGGGGATGAAAAACTGTTTTTT. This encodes CSVGGDEKLFF.

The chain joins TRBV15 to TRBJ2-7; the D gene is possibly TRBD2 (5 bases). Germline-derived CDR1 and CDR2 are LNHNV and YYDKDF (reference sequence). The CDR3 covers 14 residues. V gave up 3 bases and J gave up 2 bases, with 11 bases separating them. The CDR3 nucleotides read TGTGCCACCAGCAGTGGGAGAACAGCCTACGAGCAGTACTTC. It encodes CATSSGRTAYEQYF. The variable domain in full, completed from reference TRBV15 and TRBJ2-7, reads DAMVIQNPRYQVTQFGKPVTLSCSQTLNHNVMYWYQQKSSQAPKLLFHYYDKDFNNEADTPDNFQSRRPNTSFCFLDIRSPGLGDTAMYLCATSSGRTAYEQYFGPGTRLTVT.

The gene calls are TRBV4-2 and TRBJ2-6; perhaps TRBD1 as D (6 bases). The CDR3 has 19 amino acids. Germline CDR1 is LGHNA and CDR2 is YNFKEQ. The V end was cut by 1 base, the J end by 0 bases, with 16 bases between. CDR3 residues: CASSQGEQGWDSGANVLTF. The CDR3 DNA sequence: TGTGCCAGCAGCCAAGGGGAGCAGGGGTGGGACTCTGGGGCCAACGTCCTGACTTTC.

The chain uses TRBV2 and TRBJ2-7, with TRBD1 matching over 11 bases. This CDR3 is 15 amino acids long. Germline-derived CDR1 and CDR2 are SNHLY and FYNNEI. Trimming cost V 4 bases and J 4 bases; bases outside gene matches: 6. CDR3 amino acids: CASSVRTGGLYEQYF. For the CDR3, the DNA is TGTGCCAGCAGTGTCCGGACAGGGGGCTTATACGAGCAGTACTTC.

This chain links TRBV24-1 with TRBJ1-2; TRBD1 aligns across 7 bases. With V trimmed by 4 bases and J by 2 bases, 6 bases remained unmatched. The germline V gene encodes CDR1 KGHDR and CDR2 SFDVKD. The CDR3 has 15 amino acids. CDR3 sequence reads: CATSDVGQVNYGYTF. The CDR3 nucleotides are TGTGCCACCAGTGACGTTGGACAGGTGAACTATGGCTACACCTTC.

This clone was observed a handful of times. CDR3 nucleotide sequence: TGCGCCAGCAGCCAAGATCGGGGCGGGGGCTCCACAGATACGCAGTATTTT. Translating it yields CASSQDRGGGSTDTQYF. V is TRBV4-3 and J is TRBJ2-3, with D possibly being TRBD2 (7 bases). Trimming removed 0 bases at V and 2 bases at J, with 15 bases between. CDR1 and CDR2 (germline): LGHNA, YSLEER. The CDR3 runs to 17 residues.

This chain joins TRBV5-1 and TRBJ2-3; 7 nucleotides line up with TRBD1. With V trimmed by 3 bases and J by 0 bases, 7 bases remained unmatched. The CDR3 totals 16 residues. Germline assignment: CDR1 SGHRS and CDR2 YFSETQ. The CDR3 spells CASSWGTATSTDTQYF. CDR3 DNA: TGCGCCAGCAGCTGGGGGACAGCTACTAGCACAGATACGCAGTATTTT.

The CDR3 region is CSALTKDRGPNEKLFF. The DNA for the CDR3 is TGCAGCGCACTTACCAAAGACAGGGGTCCTAATGAAAAACTGTTTTTT. The genes are TRBV29-1 and TRBJ1-4; 8 nucleotides agree with TRBD1. V was clipped by 7 bases and J by 3 bases; unmatched bases: 13. There are 16 residues in the CDR3. Germline assignment: CDR1 SQVTM and CDR2 ANQGSEA.

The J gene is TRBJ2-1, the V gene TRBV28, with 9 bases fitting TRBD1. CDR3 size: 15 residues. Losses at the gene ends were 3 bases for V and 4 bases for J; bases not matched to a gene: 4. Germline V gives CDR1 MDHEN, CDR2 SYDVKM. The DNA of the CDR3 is TGTGCCAGCAGTTTTTACAGGGGGCTGTACAATGAGCAGTTCTTC. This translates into CASSFYRGLYNEQFF.

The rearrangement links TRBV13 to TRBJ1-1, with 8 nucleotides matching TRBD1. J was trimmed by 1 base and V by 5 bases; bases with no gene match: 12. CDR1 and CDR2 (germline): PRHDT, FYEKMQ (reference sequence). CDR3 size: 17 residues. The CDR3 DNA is TGTGCCAGCAGCCGGTTTAACAGGGGGGGGTCGAACACTGAAGCTTTCTTT. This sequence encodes CASSRFNRGGSNTEAFF.

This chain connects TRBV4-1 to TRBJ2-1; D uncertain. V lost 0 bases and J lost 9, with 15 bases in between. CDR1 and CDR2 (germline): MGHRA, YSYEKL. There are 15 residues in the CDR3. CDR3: CASSQEPDGRREQFF. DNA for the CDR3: TGCGCCAGCAGCCAAGAACCGGACGGACGTCGTGAGCAGTTCTTC.

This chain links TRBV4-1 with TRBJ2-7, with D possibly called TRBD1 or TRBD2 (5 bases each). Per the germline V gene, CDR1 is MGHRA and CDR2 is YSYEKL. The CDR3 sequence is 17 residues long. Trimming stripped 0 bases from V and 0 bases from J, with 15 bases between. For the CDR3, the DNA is TGCGCCAGCAGCCAAGATCTAGTCGAGGGGAGCTCCTACGAGCAGTACTTC. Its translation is CASSQDLVEGSSYEQYF.

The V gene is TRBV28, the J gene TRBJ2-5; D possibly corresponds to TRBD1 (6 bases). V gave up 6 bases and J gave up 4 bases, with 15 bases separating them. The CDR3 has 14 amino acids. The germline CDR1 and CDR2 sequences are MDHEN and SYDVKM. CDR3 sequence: CASSPSQGTETQYF. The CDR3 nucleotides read TGTGCCAGCAGCCCAAGTCAGGGGACAGAGACCCAGTACTTC.

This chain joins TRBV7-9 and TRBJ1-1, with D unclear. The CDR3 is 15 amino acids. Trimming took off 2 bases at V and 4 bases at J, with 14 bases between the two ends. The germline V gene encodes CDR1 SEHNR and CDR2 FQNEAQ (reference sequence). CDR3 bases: TGTGCCAGCAGCTTACATGAGGGATCGAGCACTGAAGCTTTCTTT. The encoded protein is CASSLHEGSSTEAFF.

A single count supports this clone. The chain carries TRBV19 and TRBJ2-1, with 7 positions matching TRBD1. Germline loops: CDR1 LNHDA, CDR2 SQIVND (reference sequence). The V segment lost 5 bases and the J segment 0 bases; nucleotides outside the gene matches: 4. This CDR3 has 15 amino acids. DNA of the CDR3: TGTGCCAGTAGTCGGGACAGTAGCTCCTACAATGAGCAGTTCTTC. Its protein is CASSRDSSSYNEQFF.

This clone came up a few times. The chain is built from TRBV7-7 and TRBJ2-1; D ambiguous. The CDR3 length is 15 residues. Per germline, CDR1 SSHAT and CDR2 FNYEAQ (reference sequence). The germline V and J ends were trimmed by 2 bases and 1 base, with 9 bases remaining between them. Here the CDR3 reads CASSLRPASYNEQFF. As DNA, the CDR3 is TGTGCCAGCAGCTTAAGGCCCGCTTCCTACAATGAGCAGTTCTTC.